This T cell receptor beta chain is drawn from a study of blood T cell repertoires in COVID-19. Produced via immunoSEQ multiplex PCR; TCRdb's table is partial and in-frame only. This table holds fewer than 400,000 clones, 80% to 90% found once. Germline V lookup: CDR1 SGHRS, CDR2 YFSETQ. The CDR3 extends over 15 amino acids. The ends lost 4 bases at V and 3 bases at J; junction bases unmatched: 4. The study recruited people aged about 18 to 89 years across 20 to 30 US areas. Symptom resolution, clearance, or two negative PCRs marked donors in Cohort 3 as recovered. J is TRBJ1-3 and V is TRBV5-1, with TRBD1 identical over 10 bases. Sequenced input: PBMCs or T cells enriched from blood (not recorded which). This clonotype was obtained from a man aged 25 to 40 who had recovered from COVID-19. CDR3 DNA: TGCGCCAGCAGCAGCGGGACAGGGGTTGGAAACACCATATATTTT. It encodes CASSSGTGVGNTIYF. Together with reference TRBV5-1 and TRBJ1-3, the CDR3 gives the full variable domain: KAGVTQTPRYLIKTRGQQVTLSCSPISGHRSVSWYQQTPGQGLQFLFEYFSETQRNKGNFPGRFSGRQFSNSRSEMNVSTLELGDSALYLCASSSGTGVGNTIYFGEGSWLTVV.